Each of the 25 T cell receptor beta chains below was sequenced from the same sample in a study of shared clonotypes between healthy human individuals (dated by TCRdb to 2020 to 2021). The library was generated by the immunoSEQ multiplex PCR assay. Entries here come from immuneACCESS through TCRdb and include only in-frame sequences with V and J called. Some clones fail to appear in such tables; in the studies checked, an unresolved V gene covers under half of the shortfall, and the cause of the remainder is unknown. This sample is represented by 400,000 to 500,000 clones; around three quarters of them were singletons. The top ten clones comprise about an eighth of the sample. The material sequenced was PBMCs. Source of these receptors: a woman aged 35 to 49 in good health. Some clones in this sample may be carry-over from other donors' samples.

Points on this clone: This likely stems from a read error, as it lies one base from a far larger clone. Other DNA sequences of this sample code for an identical CDR3. J is TRBJ2-1 and V is TRBV6-4, with TRBD2 identical over 8 bases. The CDR3 consists of 16 residues. Germline V gene data show CDR1 as MRHNA and CDR2 as SNTAGT. Losses at the gene ends were 3 bases for V and 1 base for J; bases not matched to a gene: 5. The DNA of the CDR3 is TGTGCCAGCAGTGATTCCGGCGGGGGGTCCTACAATGAGCAGTTCTTC. Residues: CASSDSGGGSYNEQFF.

The V call is TRBV5-4, the J call TRBJ2-1; 12 bases fit TRBD2. The germline gives CDR1 SGHNT, CDR2 YYREEE (reference sequence). This CDR3 has 15 residues. With V trimmed by 4 bases and J by 4 bases, 3 bases remained unmatched. CDR3 region: CASSPGTSGYNEQFF. CDR3 coding DNA: TGTGCCAGCAGCCCGGGGACTAGCGGGTACAATGAGCAGTTCTTC.

This sequence joins TRBV30 and TRBJ1-2; perhaps TRBD1 as D (6 bases). The CDR3 contains 11 residues. CDR1 is GTSNPN, CDR2 SVGIG, per germline (reference sequence). V lost 0 bases and J 8 bases, leaving 7 bases between the germline ends. The CDR3 DNA reads TGTGCCTGGAGTGTAAGGGGGGGCTACACCTTC. This codes for CAWSVRGGYTF.

The CDR3 is CASSEGPDRAQPQHF. In DNA, the CDR3 is TGTGCCAGCAGTGAAGGCCCGGACAGGGCGCAGCCCCAGCATTTT. The chain employs TRBV6-1 and TRBJ1-5, with 8 bases matching TRBD1. The V gene end was trimmed by 1 base and the J gene end by 7 bases; junction bases not matched to a gene: 6. This CDR3 has 15 amino acids. Germline CDR1 MNHNS, CDR2 SASEGT.

This rearrangement joins TRBV5-4 to TRBJ2-1, with 8 bases aligning to TRBD2. The V and J ends lost 9 bases and 14 bases, in that order; junction bases with no gene match: 16. Germline V CDR1 and CDR2: SGHNT, YYREEE (reference sequence). There are 13 residues in the CDR3. The CDR3 region is CATRPGLGLKEFF. The CDR3 DNA sequence: TGTGCCACCCGACCGGGACTAGGCCTTAAGGAGTTCTTC.

The J gene is TRBJ1-2, the V gene TRBV30; D not resolved. The CDR3 has 12 residues. With 2 bases removed from V and 4 bases from J, the gap between germline ends came to 8 bases. CDR1 and CDR2 from the germline V gene are GTSNPN and SVGIG (reference sequence). The CDR3 DNA reads TGTGCCTGGAGTCGGGATGGCTATGGCTACACCTTC. As protein: CAWSRDGYGYTF.

The gene calls are TRBV27 and TRBJ2-7; D uncertain. Germline values: CDR1 MNHEY, CDR2 SMNVEV (reference sequence). CDR3 size: 13 residues. The germline V and J ends were trimmed by 6 bases and 2 bases, with 11 bases remaining between them. The CDR3 DNA sequence: TGTGCCAGCAGCCGCAACAGAGCCTACGAGCAGTACTTC. It encodes CASSRNRAYEQYF.

This sequence joins TRBV7-8 and TRBJ2-1; 8 bases are a match to TRBD2. The V gene's germline CDR1 is SGHVS and CDR2 FQNEAQ. V dropped 7 bases and J dropped 0; count of bases not matched to a gene: 11. CDR3 size: 17 residues. CDR3 in amino acids: CASTSGAGGSSYNEQFF. Here the CDR3 DNA reads TGTGCCAGCACCTCCGGTGCGGGGGGATCCTCCTACAATGAGCAGTTCTTC. Full variable domain (rest looked up from reference TRBV7-8 and TRBJ2-1): GAGVSQSPRYKVAKRGQDVALRCDPISGHVSLFWYQQALGQGPEFLTYFQNEAQLDKSGLPSDRFFAERPEGSVSTLKIQRTQQEDSAVYLCASTSGAGGSSYNEQFFGPGTRLTVL.

The sample holds a few counts of this clone. DNA for the CDR3: TGTGCCAGCAGCCAAGACCAGCTAGCCCGGAACCTTAACACCTACAATGAGCAGTTCTTC. Encoded protein: CASSQDQLARNLNTYNEQFF. The V gene is TRBV4-2, the J gene TRBJ2-1; D is possibly TRBD2 (5 bases). V shed 0 bases and J shed 2 bases, with 23 bases lying between them. Per the germline V gene, CDR1 is LGHNA and CDR2 is YNFKEQ. This CDR3 region has 20 residues.

V gene TRBV27 combines with J gene TRBJ2-7, with 10 nucleotides matching TRBD1. This CDR3 comprises 15 residues. Germline assignment: CDR1 MNHEY and CDR2 SMNVEV (reference sequence). With 2 bases clipped from V and 9 bases from J, the junction kept 10 bases outside the gene matches. The CDR3: CASSLEGQGDAGQYF. The DNA for the CDR3 is TGTGCCAGCAGTTTAGAAGGACAGGGGGACGCGGGGCAGTACTTC.

The chain employs TRBV4-3 and TRBJ2-3; no reliable D call. The CDR3 is made up of 15 amino acids. Germline CDR1 is LGHNA and CDR2 is YSLEER. Trimming shortened V by 0 bases and J by 6 bases, and 13 bases separated the two germline ends. The CDR3 is CASSQDGRIGDTQYF. CDR3 DNA sequence: TGCGCCAGCAGCCAAGACGGGCGTATAGGCGATACGCAGTATTTT.

This chain links TRBV7-2 with TRBJ2-3; no definite D call. There are 15 residues in the CDR3. The V end lost 5 bases, the J end lost 5 bases, and 17 bases lay between the germline ends. From germline, CDR1 is SGHTA and CDR2 FQGNSA. The CDR3 nucleotides are TGTGCCAGCAGCACGATTACAGATTTACGAGATACGCAGTATTTT. This gives the protein CASSTITDLRDTQYF.

The V call is TRBV6-1, the J call TRBJ2-3; no clear D. Germline assignment: CDR1 MNHNS and CDR2 SASEGT. V gave up 4 bases and J gave up 4 bases, with 12 bases separating them. The CDR3 has 14 residues. The CDR3 DNA is TGTGCCAGCAGTGTGTCCCGGAACGCAGATACGCAGTATTTT. It yields the protein CASSVSRNADTQYF.

The J gene is TRBJ1-1, the V gene TRBV10-1; 7 bases agree with TRBD1. Germline lookup yields CDR1 WNHNN and CDR2 SYGVQD (reference sequence). The CDR3 is 13 amino acids. Trimming cost V 4 bases and J 5 bases; bases outside gene matches: 4. The CDR3 coding sequence is TGCGCCAGCAGTGTCAACAGGGGTACTGAAGCTTTCTTT. This translates into CASSVNRGTEAFF.

The V gene is TRBV25-1, the J gene TRBJ1-4; TRBD1 aligns across 7 bases. Germline values: CDR1 MGHDK, CDR2 SYGVNS. There are 14 residues in the CDR3. V was clipped by 2 bases and J by 8 bases; unmatched bases: 5. CDR3 residues: CASSEHNRGEKLFF. CDR3 sequence (DNA): TGTGCCAGCAGTGAACATAACAGGGGAGAAAAACTGTTTTTT.

The sample holds many counts of this clone. The genes are TRBV28 and TRBJ2-7; D remains ambiguous. Germline V gene data show CDR1 as MDHEN and CDR2 as SYDVKM. The V end was cut by 5 bases, the J end by 8 bases, with 10 bases between. The CDR3 contains 11 residues. This CDR3 is CASSPYTKQYF. The CDR3 DNA sequence: TGTGCCAGCAGTCCCTATACGAAGCAGTACTTC.

The V and J genes are TRBV5-1 and TRBJ1-3; D gene uncertain. This CDR3 contains 15 residues. Germline V gives CDR1 SGHRS, CDR2 YFSETQ. Trimming removed 4 bases at V and 2 bases at J, with 13 bases between. This CDR3 is CASSLSGSTGNTIYF. The DNA of the CDR3 is TGCGCCAGCAGCCTCTCGGGGTCTACTGGAAACACCATATATTTT.

The V and J genes are TRBV30 and TRBJ1-6, with D unclear. Germline-derived CDR1 and CDR2 are GTSNPN and SVGIG (reference sequence). With 0 bases removed from V and 10 bases from J, the gap between germline ends came to 16 bases. CDR3 length: 15 amino acids. CDR3 sequence (DNA): TGTGCCTGGAGTGTACAATTCGGCGGGAGCTCACCCCTCCACTTT. Its protein product is CAWSVQFGGSSPLHF.

This chain joins TRBV5-1 and TRBJ1-1; D unclear. In germline, CDR1 is SGHRS, CDR2 YFSETQ. Deletions cut 3 bases from V and 0 bases from J, with 9 bases between. This CDR3 spans 14 amino acids. This chain's CDR3 is CASSWTDMNTEAFF. In nucleotides, the CDR3 is TGCGCCAGCAGCTGGACGGATATGAACACTGAAGCTTTCTTT.

The rearrangement uses TRBV4-2 and TRBJ2-1; 9 nucleotides match TRBD2. In germline, CDR1 is LGHNA, CDR2 YNFKEQ. This CDR3 comprises 15 residues. V dropped 5 bases and J dropped 7; count of bases not matched to a gene: 9. The chain's CDR3 is CASSNGLALKNEQFF. In DNA form, the CDR3 reads TGTGCCAGCAGCAATGGACTAGCGTTAAAGAATGAGCAGTTCTTC.

This chain connects TRBV18 to TRBJ2-5; D is undetermined. V was trimmed by 6 bases and J by 1 base, leaving 15 bases between them. There are 15 residues in the CDR3. The germline CDR1 and CDR2 sequences are KGHSH and LQKENI. Written as DNA, the CDR3 is TGTGCCAGCTCCTATGGGGTCGGTACCCAAGAGACCCAGTACTTC. The encoded protein is CASSYGVGTQETQYF.

This clone was picked up a small number of times. The chain combines TRBV5-6 with TRBJ1-4; TRBD1 is a possible D gene (6 bases). The ends were cut back, 3 bases at V and 9 bases at J, with 12 bases in the middle. The CDR3 contains 13 residues. Germline CDR1 SGHDT, CDR2 YYEEEE. DNA for the CDR3: TGTGCCAGCAGCTCGGCAGGGGTACAAAAACTGTTTTTT. Translated: CASSSAGVQKLFF.

The genes are TRBV6-5 and TRBJ2-4, with D perhaps TRBD1 (6 bases). V lost 0 bases and J 10 bases, leaving 7 bases between the germline ends. Germline V gene sequence: CDR1 MNHEY, CDR2 SVGAGI. The CDR3 spans 12 residues. The CDR3 DNA reads as TGTGCCAGCAGTTACTCGGGGGCGATTCAGTACTTC. It codes for CASSYSGAIQYF.

This chain's CDR3 is CASSLRSGGSLAKNIQYF. In DNA form, the CDR3 reads TGTGCCAGCAGCTTAAGGTCAGGGGGGAGCCTAGCCAAAAACATTCAGTACTTC. The rearrangement uses TRBV7-2 and TRBJ2-4; TRBD1 might be the D (7 bases). Trimming cost V 2 bases and J 0 bases, with 17 bases left between them. The CDR3 is made up of 18 amino acids. Germline-derived CDR1 and CDR2 are SGHTA and FQGNSA.

The table lists this clone with a count of one. The rearrangement uses TRBV7-5 and TRBJ2-7; TRBD2, the table's D call, was not compared with the DNA. TRBV7-5 is annotated as a pseudogene. The CDR3 covers 17 residues. Here the CDR3 reads CARSLVSDFAGVYEQYF. CDR3 coding DNA: TGTGCCAGAAGCTTAGTGTCGGACTTTGCGGGAGTGTACGAGCAGTACTTC.